This is a list of T cell receptor beta chains from one sample in a study of blood T cell repertoires in COVID-19. Data came from immunoSEQ multiplex PCR; TCRdb stores just in-frame clones and leaves some out. The sample records around 280,000 clones, about 83% being singletons. The sequenced sample was PBMCs or T cells enriched from blood (not recorded which). The receptor set was obtained from a woman in her thirties or forties who had recovered from COVID-19. The CDR3 runs from the conserved cysteine through the conserved F or W. Each record gives: D gene, CDR3 length, J gene, clone size, V gene, CDR3 protein, CDR3 DNA. D genes are given only for firm matches. Only some rows state a clone size, as once, few, many or a class for expanded clones.

D gene: TRBD1; CDR3 length: 15; J gene: TRBJ1-2; clone size: -; V gene: TRBV28; CDR3 protein: CASSLVGQGARGYTF; CDR3 DNA: TGTGCCAGCAGTTTAGTGGGACAGGGGGCGCGAGGCTACACCTTC
D gene: -; CDR3 length: 14; J gene: TRBJ2-7; clone size: -; V gene: TRBV28; CDR3 protein: CASSFLGGNYEQYF; CDR3 DNA: TGTGCCAGCAGTTTCCTGGGGGGAAACTACGAGCAGTACTTC
D gene: TRBD2; CDR3 length: 17; J gene: TRBJ2-1; clone size: -; V gene: TRBV2; CDR3 protein: CASKGRSGVSSYNEQFF; CDR3 DNA: TGTGCCAGCAAGGGCCGTAGCGGGGTTAGCTCCTACAATGAGCAGTTCTTC
D gene: TRBD1; CDR3 length: 18; J gene: TRBJ1-4; clone size: -; V gene: TRBV4-2; CDR3 protein: CASSQGRDRVVGNEKLFF; CDR3 DNA: TGTGCCAGCAGCCAAGGCCGGGACAGGGTGGTAGGTAATGAAAAACTGTTTTTT
D gene: -; CDR3 length: 13; J gene: TRBJ2-5; clone size: -; V gene: TRBV30; CDR3 protein: CAWSVVSGETQYF; CDR3 DNA: TGTGCCTGGAGTGTGGTTAGCGGAGAGACCCAGTACTTC
D gene: TRBD2; CDR3 length: 14; J gene: TRBJ2-5; clone size: -; V gene: TRBV28; CDR3 protein: CASTPGGTQETQYF; CDR3 DNA: TGTGCCAGCACGCCGGGGGGTACTCAAGAGACCCAGTACTTC
D gene: -; CDR3 length: 13; J gene: TRBJ2-1; clone size: -; V gene: TRBV6-5; CDR3 protein: CASRGSSYNEQFF; CDR3 DNA: TGTGCCAGCAGGGGGAGCTCCTACAATGAGCAGTTCTTC
D gene: -; CDR3 length: 14; J gene: TRBJ1-4; clone size: -; V gene: TRBV5-1; CDR3 protein: CASSEVGRDEKLFF; CDR3 DNA: TGCGCCAGCTCTGAGGTCGGCCGAGATGAAAAACTGTTTTTT
D gene: TRBD2; CDR3 length: 15; J gene: TRBJ2-1; clone size: -; V gene: TRBV12-5; CDR3 protein: CASGRTSGSLNEQFF; CDR3 DNA: TGTGCTAGTGGCCGGACTAGCGGGAGCCTCAATGAGCAGTTCTTC
D gene: -; CDR3 length: 15; J gene: TRBJ2-1; clone size: -; V gene: TRBV5-5; CDR3 protein: CASSFTGSIYNEQFF; CDR3 DNA: TGTGCCAGCAGCTTTACAGGGAGTATCTACAATGAGCAGTTCTTC
D gene: -; CDR3 length: 14; J gene: TRBJ2-2; clone size: -; V gene: TRBV7-9; CDR3 protein: CASSSMAGTGELFF; CDR3 DNA: TGTGCCAGCAGCTCGATGGCGGGGACCGGGGAGCTGTTTTTT
D gene: -; CDR3 length: 15; J gene: TRBJ1-2; clone size: -; V gene: TRBV3-1/TRBV3-2; CDR3 protein: CASSQVKSANYGYTF; CDR3 DNA: TGTGCCAGCAGCCAAGTAAAGAGCGCTAACTATGGCTACACCTTC
D gene: TRBD2; CDR3 length: 17; J gene: TRBJ2-3; clone size: once; V gene: TRBV3-1/TRBV3-2; CDR3 protein: CASSPDVAGVGTDTQYF; CDR3 DNA: TGTGCCAGCAGCCCGGACGTCGCGGGAGTAGGTACAGATACGCAGTATTTT
D gene: -; CDR3 length: 12; J gene: TRBJ1-5; clone size: many; V gene: TRBV25-1; CDR3 protein: CASSGPLESQHF; CDR3 DNA: TGTGCCAGCAGTGGACCGTTGGAGTCCCAGCATTTT
D gene: -; CDR3 length: 16; J gene: TRBJ2-3; clone size: few; V gene: TRBV19; CDR3 protein: CASTLRGAPSTDTQYF; CDR3 DNA: TGTGCCAGTACCTTACGGGGGGCCCCTAGCACAGATACGCAGTATTTT
D gene: TRBD2; CDR3 length: 15; J gene: TRBJ2-7; clone size: -; V gene: TRBV6-5; CDR3 protein: CASSSGLAGVYEQYF; CDR3 DNA: TGTGCCAGCAGTTCGGGGCTAGCGGGAGTCTACGAGCAGTACTTC
D gene: -; CDR3 length: 14; J gene: TRBJ2-7; clone size: -; V gene: TRBV10-1; CDR3 protein: CASSARGPGGEQYF; CDR3 DNA: TGCGCCAGCAGTGCGAGGGGACCCGGGGGCGAGCAGTACTTC
D gene: TRBD2; CDR3 length: 15; J gene: TRBJ2-7; clone size: -; V gene: TRBV27; CDR3 protein: CASSLRGGGRWEQYF; CDR3 DNA: TGTGCCAGCAGTTTAAGGGGCGGGGGGCGTTGGGAGCAGTACTTC
D gene: TRBD1; CDR3 length: 14; J gene: TRBJ1-1; clone size: few; V gene: TRBV4-1; CDR3 protein: CASSQGQGDTEAFF; CDR3 DNA: TGCGCCAGCAGCCAAGGCCAGGGGGACACTGAAGCTTTCTTT
D gene: -; CDR3 length: 14; J gene: TRBJ1-2; clone size: -; V gene: TRBV7-2; CDR3 protein: CASSFGGRSYGYTF; CDR3 DNA: TGTGCCAGCAGCTTTGGTGGGCGCAGCTATGGCTACACCTTC
D gene: -; CDR3 length: 15; J gene: TRBJ2-7; clone size: -; V gene: TRBV6-5; CDR3 protein: CASSYGWSGSYEQYF; CDR3 DNA: TGTGCCAGCAGTTACGGTTGGAGCGGGTCCTACGAGCAGTACTTC
D gene: TRBD2; CDR3 length: 16; J gene: TRBJ2-2; clone size: -; V gene: TRBV9; CDR3 protein: CASSVNLAGSPGELFF; CDR3 DNA: TGTGCCAGCAGCGTAAATTTAGCGGGAAGTCCCGGGGAGCTGTTTTTT
D gene: -; CDR3 length: 12; J gene: TRBJ2-3; clone size: -; V gene: TRBV28; CDR3 protein: CASNGQEIRQYF; CDR3 DNA: TGTGCCAGCAACGGACAAGAGATACGCCAGTATTTT
D gene: TRBD2; CDR3 length: 13; J gene: TRBJ2-7; clone size: -; V gene: TRBV28; CDR3 protein: CASNTISGREQYF; CDR3 DNA: TGTGCCAGCAATACTATTAGCGGGAGAGAGCAGTACTTC
D gene: TRBD2; CDR3 length: 16; J gene: TRBJ2-2; clone size: -; V gene: TRBV5-1; CDR3 protein: CASSLILAGDTGELFF; CDR3 DNA: TGCGCCAGCAGCTTGATACTAGCGGGAGACACCGGGGAGCTGTTTTTT
D gene: -; CDR3 length: 16; J gene: TRBJ1-2; clone size: few; V gene: TRBV6-1; CDR3 protein: CASSEALQGPNYGYTF; CDR3 DNA: TGTGCCAGCAGTGAAGCACTACAGGGACCGAACTATGGCTACACCTTC
D gene: TRBD1; CDR3 length: 14; J gene: TRBJ2-7; clone size: -; V gene: TRBV3-1/TRBV3-2; CDR3 protein: CASSHLGQGYEQYF; CDR3 DNA: TGTGCCAGCAGCCACCTGGGACAGGGGTACGAGCAGTACTTC
D gene: TRBD1; CDR3 length: 15; J gene: TRBJ1-4; clone size: once; V gene: TRBV7-8; CDR3 protein: CASSPRTGSPEKLFF; CDR3 DNA: TGTGCCAGCAGCCCACGGACAGGAAGCCCAGAAAAACTGTTTTTT
D gene: -; CDR3 length: 14; J gene: TRBJ1-2; clone size: -; V gene: TRBV6-2/TRBV6-3; CDR3 protein: CASSYQAGTYGYTF; CDR3 DNA: TGTGCCAGCAGTTATCAGGCGGGAACGTATGGCTACACCTTC
D gene: -; CDR3 length: 19; J gene: TRBJ2-6; clone size: -; V gene: TRBV4-2; CDR3 protein: CASSQEGLNSPSGANVLTF; CDR3 DNA: TGTGCCAGCAGCCAAGAGGGACTCAATTCCCCCTCTGGGGCCAACGTCCTGACTTTC
D gene: -; CDR3 length: 14; J gene: TRBJ1-6; clone size: -; V gene: TRBV7-9; CDR3 protein: CASSLGERNSPLHF; CDR3 DNA: TGTGCCAGCAGCTTAGGGGAGCGAAATTCACCCCTCCACTTT
D gene: -; CDR3 length: 15; J gene: TRBJ2-7; clone size: once; V gene: TRBV2; CDR3 protein: CASSGLLLADYEQYF; CDR3 DNA: TGTGCCAGCAGTGGGCTCTTATTGGCCGACTACGAGCAGTACTTC
D gene: TRBD2; CDR3 length: 14; J gene: TRBJ2-1; clone size: -; V gene: TRBV13; CDR3 protein: CASRLAGVLNEQFF; CDR3 DNA: TGTGCCAGCAGACTAGCGGGAGTACTCAATGAGCAGTTCTTC